This T cell receptor beta chain was captured by sequencing in a study of T cells in Graves' hyperthyroidism and ophthalmopathy. Template material for amplifying TCR beta CDR3 regions consisted of RNA transcripts. The HTBI primer set drove a first-round RT-PCR of the TCR CDR3. TCRdb reanalysed the multiplex PCR reads using MiXCR and keeps one entry per CDR3 protein. This table holds 600,000 to 700,000 distinct CDR3 sequences, approximately 14% found once. This clonotype showed up many times. This CDR3 spans 14 amino acids. Trimming removed 7 bases at V and 3 bases at J, with 16 bases between. Germline-derived CDR1 and CDR2 are ENHRY and SYGVKD.

The receptor comes from a woman in her 40s with Graves' ophthalmopathy. The sequenced sample was blood. The chain combines TRBV10-3 with TRBJ2-7; possible D gene TRBD2, 6 bases. The CDR3 protein is CAIKRTGEGYEQYF. Here the CDR3 DNA reads TGTGCCATCAAGCGGACGGGGGAAGGCTACGAGCAGTACTTC.